Shown below are 19 T cell receptor beta chains from a single sample sequenced in a study of T cell repertoires in cytomegalovirus infection. What these receptors recognize is not known. From the reads, TCRdb called clonotypes with MiXCR, one entry per CDR3 protein. The sample contains under 30,000 distinct CDR3 sequences, approximately 22% of which appear only once. The sample was CD8+ T cells from cultured PBMCs, taken from culture after CMV antigen stimulation. The origin of the receptors is a human donor in good health (CMV status not recorded). Some clones in this sample may be carry-over from other donors' samples.

This clonotype was picked up a small number of times. This chain connects TRBV12-3 or TRBV12-4 to TRBJ2-1; TRBD2 matches at 13 bases. The trim removed 5 bases at V and 9 bases at J, leaving 13 bases unmatched. The CDR3 is made up of 17 amino acids. CDR3 residues: CASSPTTSGGPRSEQFF. CDR3 DNA sequence: TGTGCCAGCAGTCCGACGACTAGCGGGGGGCCTCGTTCTGAGCAGTTCTTC.

The chain carries TRBV4-1 and TRBJ1-5; D may be TRBD1 (6 bases). Per the germline V gene, CDR1 is MGHRA and CDR2 is YSYEKL. The CDR3 totals 17 residues. V was cut by 1 base and J by 3 bases, with 16 bases left in between. CDR3 in DNA: TGCGCCAGCAGCCAAGTGGGTCGCAGGGGATTCAATCAGCCCCAGCATTTT. Its protein product is CASSQVGRRGFNQPQHF.

This clonotype was detected many times. This chain links TRBV24-1 with TRBJ2-3; 7 bases map to TRBD1. V trimming: 0 bases; J trimming: 6 bases; junction bases outside the gene matches: 2. The CDR3 sequence is 14 residues long. Germline V CDR1 and CDR2: KGHDR, SFDVKD. CDR3 sequence: CATSDLDRDDTQYF. The CDR3 nucleotides read TGTGCCACCAGTGATTTGGACAGGGACGATACGCAGTATTTT.

This clonotype was detected many times. V gene TRBV7-8 combines with J gene TRBJ2-5; D gene uncertain. The CDR3 spans 14 residues. CDR1 and CDR2 from the germline V gene are SGHVS and FQNEAQ. Trimming shortened V by 5 bases and J by 10 bases, and 20 bases separated the two germline ends. The CDR3 loop reads CASSPWATPEGQYF. The CDR3, as DNA: TGTGCCAGCAGCCCCTGGGCTACCCCAGAAGGCCAGTACTTC.

The V call is TRBV4-3, the J call TRBJ1-6; D ambiguous. Germline CDR1 reads LGHNA; CDR2 reads YSLEER. Trimming shortened V by 4 bases and J by 7 bases, and 14 bases separated the two germline ends. This CDR3 region has 15 residues. The CDR3 DNA follows: TGCGCCAGCAGCCCCCGGGAGGGTCTCAATTCACCCCTCCACTTT. This gives the protein CASSPREGLNSPLHF.

This chain links TRBV18 with TRBJ2-6; D unresolved. Germline V gene sequence: CDR1 KGHSH, CDR2 LQKENI. The ends were cut back, 1 base at V and 0 bases at J, with 7 bases in the middle. The CDR3 sequence is 16 residues long. The CDR3 spells CASSPLPPSGANVLTF. The CDR3 nucleotides are TGTGCCAGCTCACCACTCCCCCCCTCTGGGGCCAACGTCCTGACTTTC. Together with reference TRBV18 and TRBJ2-6, the CDR3 gives the full variable domain: NAGVMQNPRHLVRRRGQEARLRCSPMKGHSHVYWYRQLPEEGLKFMVYLQKENIIDESGMPKERFSAEFPKEGPSILRIQQVVRGDSAAYFCASSPLPPSGANVLTFGAGSRLTVL.

This clonotype occurred many times. The gene calls are TRBV12-3 or TRBV12-4 and TRBJ2-3; D uncertain. Trimming shortened V by 5 bases and J by 1 base, and 4 bases separated the two germline ends. This CDR3 is built from 12 residues. Written as DNA, the CDR3 is TGTGCCAGCAGTCAGGGCACAGATACGCAGTATTTT. This encodes CASSQGTDTQYF.

This clonotype was picked up a small number of times. This chain connects TRBV20-1 to TRBJ2-3; 11 bases agree with TRBD2. CDR3 length equals 14 residues. Germline assignment: CDR1 DFQATT and CDR2 SNEGSKA (reference sequence). Losses at the gene ends were 1 base for V and 7 bases for J; bases not matched to a gene: 4. The CDR3 here is CSARGASGGNTQYF. CDR3 in DNA: TGCAGTGCTAGAGGGGCTAGCGGGGGGAATACGCAGTATTTT.

This clonotype was counted between two and nine times. The chain is built from TRBV12-5 and TRBJ1-1, with D unclear. Per germline, CDR1 LGHNT and CDR2 FRNRAP. V was pared by 1 base and J by 8 bases, with 8 bases between. This CDR3 region has 12 residues. The CDR3 loop reads CASGLADWEAFF. CDR3 sequence (DNA): TGTGCTAGTGGTTTGGCCGACTGGGAAGCTTTCTTT.

This clonotype was picked up a small number of times. V is TRBV6-1 and J is TRBJ1-2, with 7 positions matching TRBD1. Germline V gives CDR1 MNHNS, CDR2 SASEGT. This CDR3 spans 13 amino acids. The junction had 9 bases not matched to a gene; V was cut back by 10 bases and J by 4 bases. In nucleotides, the CDR3 is TGTGCCACCCTGACAGGGATTCTCTATGGCTACACCTTC. Residues: CATLTGILYGYTF.

The CDR3 spells CASGLFLSDTQYF. CDR3 sequence (DNA): TGTGCTAGTGGTTTGTTTCTGTCAGATACGCAGTATTTT. The J gene is TRBJ2-3, the V gene TRBV12-5; no clear D gene. The CDR3 has 13 residues. V was pared by 2 bases and J by 4 bases, with 7 bases between. Germline V CDR1 and CDR2: LGHNT, FRNRAP.

The chain is built from TRBV6-8 and TRBJ2-6; D not resolved. Germline loops: CDR1 MNHGY, CDR2 SAAAGT. CDR3 length equals 14 residues. Trimming removed 5 bases from V and 0 bases from J, with 5 bases in between. The CDR3 reads CASSRSSGANVLTF. In DNA, the CDR3 is TGTGCCAGCAGTAGGAGCTCTGGGGCCAACGTCCTGACTTTC.

The chain has TRBV6-2 or TRBV6-3 and TRBJ2-7; D unclear. Germline V gene lookup returns CDR1 MNHEY and CDR2 SVGEGT. There are 12 residues in the CDR3. Trimming removed 3 bases from V and 2 bases from J, with 5 bases in between. CDR3 residues: CASSYLPYEQYF. The CDR3 bases are TGTGCCAGCAGTTATTTGCCCTACGAGCAGTACTTC.

This chain uses TRBV9 with TRBJ2-1; the D gene could be TRBD1 or TRBD2 (5 bases each). Germline assignment: CDR1 SGDLS and CDR2 YYNGEE. This CDR3 is 17 amino acids long. V was trimmed by 4 bases and J by 2 bases, leaving 19 bases between them. CDR3 DNA: TGTGCCAGCAGCCTACCTAGGGACGGTGGGCCCTACAATGAGCAGTTCTTC. This codes for CASSLPRDGGPYNEQFF.

This chain uses TRBV19 with TRBJ2-3, with D perhaps matching TRBD2 (7 bases). With 6 bases removed from V and 7 bases from J, the gap between germline ends came to 17 bases. The CDR3 contains 14 residues. In germline, CDR1 is LNHDA, CDR2 SQIVND (reference sequence). CDR3 nucleotides: TGTGCCAGTAGCTGGGGGGGCTTACTTAATACGCAGTATTTT. Translating gives CASSWGGLLNTQYF. Filled out from reference TRBV19 and TRBJ2-3, the complete variable domain reads DGGITQSPKYLFRKEGQNVTLSCEQNLNHDAMYWYRQDPGQGLRLIYYSQIVNDFQKGDIAEGYSVSREKKESFPLTVTSAQKNPTAFYLCASSWGGLLNTQYFGPGTRLTVL.

J is TRBJ1-1 and V is TRBV7-6, with TRBD1 as a possible D gene (6 bases). Germline V gene lookup returns CDR1 SGHVS and CDR2 FNYEAQ. Between the trimmed V and J ends, which lost 5 bases and 5 bases, there was a span of 15 bases. The CDR3 is 14 residues long. CDR3 nucleotide sequence: TGTGCCAGCAGCAAACCAGGGAGGGGGACTGAAGCTTTCTTT. Its protein product is CASSKPGRGTEAFF.

This clonotype was picked up one time. A much bigger clone sits one base away, suggesting this may be a read error. This CDR3 is missing its conserved last phenylalanine or tryptophan, likely due to a read error. The chain joins TRBV19 to TRBJ1-5, with TRBD1 identical over 11 bases. V trimming: 8 bases; J trimming: 9 bases; junction bases outside the gene matches: 18. The CDR3 runs 17 residues. Germline CDR1 LNHDA, CDR2 SQIVND (reference sequence). The chain's CDR3 is CASQPQPGTGGYPPQHS. CDR3 nucleotides: TGTGCCAGTCAACCCCAGCCCGGGACAGGGGGTTATCCGCCCCAGCATTCT.

The chain carries TRBV6-2 or TRBV6-3 and TRBJ2-7; TRBD1 matches at 9 bases. This CDR3 has 15 amino acids. The V and J ends lost 0 bases and 4 bases, in that order; junction bases with no gene match: 4. The germline V gene has CDR1 MNHEY and CDR2 SVGEGT. CDR3 coding DNA: TGTGCCAGCAGTTACTCGAGTGGACAGGGGTACGAGCAGTACTTC. Translated: CASSYSSGQGYEQYF.

There are many counts of this clonotype. The genes are TRBV7-2 and TRBJ2-2; D is perhaps TRBD1 or TRBD2 (5 bases each). The CDR3 consists of 16 residues. From germline, CDR1 is SGHTA and CDR2 FQGNSA. Trimming pared 3 bases from V and 2 bases from J, leaving 13 bases between. The CDR3 nucleotides read TGTGCCAGCAGCTTGGACTGGGGCTCTAACACCGGGGAGCTGTTTTTT. Translation gives CASSLDWGSNTGELFF.